These 14 T cell receptor beta chains came from one sample sequenced in a study of T cells in localized non-small cell lung cancer. Only in-frame clones appear in the TCRdb table, and some are missing; sequencing was by immunoSEQ multiplex PCR. The top ten hold about 1.5% of the sample, which has under 150,000 clones, more than 70% seen once. The sequenced sample was peripheral blood, obtained before any cancer treatment. The receptors derive from an older female donor with stage I lung adenocarcinoma.

J is TRBJ2-6 and V is TRBV6-6; D unresolved. The V gene's germline CDR1 is MNHNY and CDR2 SVGAGI (reference sequence). The CDR3 consists of 15 residues. Trimming pared 8 bases from V and 0 bases from J, leaving 11 bases between. CDR3 loop: CASATPSSGANVLTF. The CDR3 nucleotides are TGTGCCAGCGCCACCCCTTCCTCTGGGGCCAACGTCCTGACTTTC.

V and J are TRBV4-2 and TRBJ2-5; 11 bases map to TRBD2. V lost 5 bases and J lost 2; bases outside the gene matches: 7. Germline V gives CDR1 LGHNA, CDR2 YNFKEQ. This CDR3 has 16 amino acids. CDR3 protein: CASSEGVAGGQETQYF. CDR3 nucleotide sequence: TGTGCCAGCAGCGAGGGGGTAGCGGGAGGGCAAGAGACCCAGTACTTC.

The V and J genes are TRBV19 and TRBJ2-2; D is unresolved. CDR1 LNHDA and CDR2 SQIVND come from the germline V gene (reference sequence). V lost 7 bases and J lost 1, with 10 bases in between. The CDR3 is made up of 14 amino acids. The CDR3 DNA reads TGTGCCAGTATTAGGGCCCTGAACACCGGGGAGCTGTTTTTT. Protein sequence: CASIRALNTGELFF. Full variable domain (outside the CDR3, taken from reference TRBV19 and TRBJ2-2): DGGITQSPKYLFRKEGQNVTLSCEQNLNHDAMYWYRQDPGQGLRLIYYSQIVNDFQKGDIAEGYSVSREKKESFPLTVTSAQKNPTAFYLCASIRALNTGELFFGEGSRLTVL.

CDR3 sequence: CASSEKPSGSSYEQYF. CDR3 bases: TGCGCCAGCAGCGAAAAACCTAGCGGGAGCTCCTACGAGCAGTACTTC. The V and J genes are TRBV10-1 and TRBJ2-7; 10 nucleotides agree with TRBD2. Germline CDR1 and CDR2: WNHNN and SYGVQD (reference sequence). The CDR3 covers 16 residues. J lost 0 bases, V lost 6 bases, and 8 bases had no gene match.

The chain links TRBV6-6 to TRBJ1-2, with D unresolved. Germline V CDR1 and CDR2: MNHNY, SVGAGI (reference sequence). The CDR3 is 12 residues long. V lost 6 bases to trimming and J lost 2 bases, with 7 bases between them. The CDR3 DNA follows: TGTGCCAGCAGAGACACCAACTATGGCTACACCTTC. This translates into CASRDTNYGYTF.

The chain uses TRBV5-1 and TRBJ1-2; TRBD1 aligns across 7 bases. The germline V gene encodes CDR1 SGHRS and CDR2 YFSETQ. The CDR3 has 16 residues. Germline trimming cut 5 bases from V and 1 base from J; bases unmatched to any gene: 11. This chain's CDR3 is CASRVETGPINYGYTF. Written as DNA, the CDR3 is TGCGCCAGCAGAGTAGAGACAGGGCCGATTAACTATGGCTACACCTTC.

The gene calls are TRBV29-1 and TRBJ1-5; D gene unclear. Trimming left V 2 bases short and J 7 bases short, with 12 bases between. The length of the CDR3 is 13 residues. Per the germline V gene, CDR1 is SQVTM and CDR2 is ANQGSEA. The CDR3 DNA reads TGCAGCGTTGAATTGGGCAGGAACCAGCCCCAGCATTTT. This encodes CSVELGRNQPQHF.

The J gene is TRBJ2-3, the V gene TRBV4-1; D remains unclear. The CDR3 is 16 amino acids. From germline, CDR1 is MGHRA and CDR2 YSYEKL. V was shortened by 0 bases and J by 6 bases, with 16 bases between the two germline ends. The CDR3 sequence is CASSQDRPVQFDTQYF. The CDR3 nucleotides are TGCGCCAGCAGCCAAGATCGACCGGTTCAGTTCGATACGCAGTATTTT.

This chain uses TRBV6-5 with TRBJ2-7; D is possibly TRBD1 (6 bases). The CDR3 contains 14 residues. The V gene's germline CDR1 is MNHEY and CDR2 SVGAGI. Trimming stripped 5 bases from V and 4 bases from J, with 15 bases between. CDR3 DNA: TGTGCCAGCAGTCGCTATTCAGGGGTTTACGAGCAGTACTTC. It yields the protein CASSRYSGVYEQYF.

Here the CDR3 DNA reads TGCGCCAGCAGTGAGTCGATGGAGGGGGGGGAGACCCAGTACTTC. It specifies CASSESMEGGETQYF. V gene TRBV10-1 combines with J gene TRBJ2-5; D may be TRBD2 (7 bases). CDR3 length equals 15 residues. The germline gives CDR1 WNHNN, CDR2 SYGVQD (reference sequence). With 0 bases removed from V and 5 bases from J, the gap between germline ends came to 13 bases.

V is TRBV28 and J is TRBJ2-1, with 12 bases matching TRBD2. The CDR3 is made up of 15 amino acids. Looked up from germline, CDR1 is MDHEN and CDR2 is SYDVKM. V trimming: 6 bases; J trimming: 11 bases; junction bases outside the gene matches: 11. The CDR3 DNA follows: TGTGCCAGCAGGGTATCCGGACTAGCGGGGACAAAGCAGTTCTTC. Translated: CASRVSGLAGTKQFF.

The chain couples TRBV9 to TRBJ2-7; TRBD2 matches at 8 bases. Trimming took 4 bases from V and 6 from J; bases not matched to a gene: 9. Per the germline V gene, CDR1 is SGDLS and CDR2 is YYNGEE. The CDR3 sequence is 14 residues long. CDR3 region: CASSNGLAGREQYF. As DNA, the CDR3 is TGTGCCAGCAGCAATGGACTAGCTGGCCGCGAGCAGTACTTC. The full variable domain, with the rest looked up from reference TRBV9 and TRBJ2-7, is DSGVTQTPKHLITATGQRVTLRCSPRSGDLSVYWYQQSLDQGLQFLIQYYNGEERAKGNILERFSAQQFPDLHSELNLSSLELGDSALYFCASSNGLAGREQYFGPGTRLTVT.

The chain carries TRBV12-5 and TRBJ2-3, with a possible D match to TRBD1 (5 bases). Trimming left V 3 bases short and J 1 base short, with 14 bases between. The germline V gene encodes CDR1 LGHNT and CDR2 FRNRAP. The CDR3 consists of 16 residues. The CDR3 bases are TGTGCTAGTGGTTTTCCCGTCGAAGGGGGCACAGATACGCAGTATTTT. Amino acids: CASGFPVEGGTDTQYF.

The gene calls are TRBV11-3 and TRBJ2-2; D gene unclear. V lost 7 bases to trimming and J lost 4 bases, with 13 bases between them. This CDR3 comprises 14 residues. CDR1 and CDR2 from the germline V gene are SGHNT and YENEEA. CDR3 nucleotide sequence: TGTGCCAGCAAGGGTCGTGGCCCCACCGGGGAGCTGTTTTTT. The encoded protein is CASKGRGPTGELFF.